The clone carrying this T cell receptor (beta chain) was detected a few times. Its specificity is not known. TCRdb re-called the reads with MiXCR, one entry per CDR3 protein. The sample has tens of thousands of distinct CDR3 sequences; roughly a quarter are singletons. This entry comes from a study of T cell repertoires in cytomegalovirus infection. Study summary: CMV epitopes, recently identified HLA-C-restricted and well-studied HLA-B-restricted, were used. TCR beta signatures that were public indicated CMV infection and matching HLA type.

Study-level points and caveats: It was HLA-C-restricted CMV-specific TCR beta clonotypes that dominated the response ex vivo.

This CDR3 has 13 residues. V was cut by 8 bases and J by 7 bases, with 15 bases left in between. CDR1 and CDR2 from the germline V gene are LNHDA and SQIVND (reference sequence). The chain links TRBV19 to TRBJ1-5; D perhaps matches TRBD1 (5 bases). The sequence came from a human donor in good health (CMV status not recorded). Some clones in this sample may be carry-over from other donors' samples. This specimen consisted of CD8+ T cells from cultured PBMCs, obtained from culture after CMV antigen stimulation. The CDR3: CASGQGPRQPQHF. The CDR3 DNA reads TGTGCCAGTGGTCAGGGACCCAGGCAGCCCCAGCATTTT. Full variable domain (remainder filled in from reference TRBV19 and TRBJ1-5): DGGITQSPKYLFRKEGQNVTLSCEQNLNHDAMYWYRQDPGQGLRLIYYSQIVNDFQKGDIAEGYSVSREKKESFPLTVTSAQKNPTAFYLCASGQGPRQPQHFGDGTRLSIL.